These 25 T cell receptor beta chains originate from one sample sequenced in a study of control samples from healthy donors and cancer patients. Data came from immunoSEQ multiplex PCR; TCRdb stores just in-frame clones and leaves some out. The sample lists about 83,000 clones; about nine tenths were seen once. Sequencing used blood. These receptors were obtained from a man in his fifties in good health.

V and J are TRBV19 and TRBJ2-7, with TRBD1 matching over 9 bases. Trimming took 5 bases from V and 7 from J; bases not matched to a gene: 12. Germline assignment: CDR1 LNHDA and CDR2 SQIVND (reference sequence). CDR3 length: 15 amino acids. The CDR3 reads CASSVKPGQGREQYF. For the CDR3, the DNA is TGTGCCAGTAGTGTCAAACCGGGACAGGGAAGGGAGCAGTACTTC.

The chain links TRBV27 to TRBJ2-7; TRBD1 is a possible D gene (6 bases). Per germline, CDR1 MNHEY and CDR2 SMNVEV (reference sequence). V lost 2 bases and J lost 3, with 8 bases in between. The CDR3 runs to 13 residues. The CDR3 region is CASSLGGGYEQYF. CDR3 DNA: TGTGCCAGCAGTTTAGGGGGCGGCTACGAGCAGTACTTC.

This clone was found once. The rearrangement uses TRBV7-9 and TRBJ2-7; 8 bases fit TRBD2. This CDR3 is built from 11 residues. V lost 8 bases, J lost 4 bases, and 1 base stayed unmatched. CDR1 is SEHNR, CDR2 FQNEAQ, per germline (reference sequence). The CDR3 nucleotides read TGTGCCAGCGAGCGGGGGTACGAGCAGTACTTC. Translating it yields CASERGYEQYF. Using reference TRBV7-9 and TRBJ2-7 for the parts outside the CDR3, the full variable domain is DTGVSQNPRHKITKRGQNVTFRCDPISEHNRLYWYRQTLGQGPEFLTYFQNEAQLEKSRLLSDRFSAERPKGSFSTLEIQRTEQGDSAMYLCASERGYEQYFGPGTRLTVT.

The chain employs TRBV11-2 and TRBJ2-1; D unresolved. The CDR3 sequence is 11 residues long. V lost 4 bases, J lost 12 bases, and 10 bases lay in between. Per the germline V gene, CDR1 is SGHAT and CDR2 is FQNNGV. This CDR3 is CASSSSLGQFF. For the CDR3, the DNA is TGTGCCAGCAGCTCAAGTCTAGGGCAGTTCTTC.

The J gene is TRBJ1-1, the V gene TRBV5-1; D not resolved. The germline CDR1 and CDR2 sequences are SGHRS and YFSETQ. V lost 0 bases, J lost 0 bases, and 3 bases lay in between. CDR3 size: 13 residues. The CDR3 is CASSLVLNTEAFF. In DNA, the CDR3 is TGCGCCAGCAGCTTGGTTCTGAACACTGAAGCTTTCTTT.

This chain joins TRBV5-1 and TRBJ2-5; D is ambiguous. Germline lookup yields CDR1 SGHRS and CDR2 YFSETQ. With 0 bases removed from V and 4 bases from J, the gap between germline ends came to 4 bases. This CDR3 contains 12 residues. The CDR3 loop is CASSLAGETQYF. In DNA, the CDR3 is TGCGCCAGCAGCTTGGCCGGAGAGACCCAGTACTTC.

The CDR3 protein is CASSLGRAGSNEQFF. The CDR3, as DNA: TGTGCCAGCAGCTTAGGGCGAGCGGGCAGCAATGAGCAGTTCTTC. V and J are TRBV11-2 and TRBJ2-1; tentatively, D is TRBD2 (6 bases). Trimming shortened V by 1 base and J by 6 bases, and 13 bases separated the two germline ends. Germline CDR1 and CDR2: SGHAT and FQNNGV. The CDR3 totals 15 residues.

About this clone: This same CDR3 is encoded by further DNA sequences in the sample. The chain couples TRBV5-1 to TRBJ2-1; D assignment may be TRBD1 or TRBD2 (6 bases each). This CDR3 is built from 12 residues. Germline CDR1 is SGHRS and CDR2 is YFSETQ. V was pared by 1 base and J by 8 bases, with 7 bases between. The CDR3 protein is CASSLRGDEQFF. In DNA form, the CDR3 reads TGCGCCAGCAGCTTGAGGGGGGATGAGCAGTTCTTC.

CDR3: CASRYRGRDGYTF. In DNA form, the CDR3 reads TGTGCCAGCAGGTACAGGGGTAGGGATGGCTACACCTTC. The chain has TRBV12-3 or TRBV12-4 and TRBJ1-2; 7 nucleotides match TRBD1. V lost 6 bases and J lost 6; bases outside the gene matches: 7. This CDR3 has 13 residues.

The rearrangement links TRBV7-2 to TRBJ2-7; TRBD2 agrees at 8 bases. The CDR3 is made up of 16 amino acids. V gave up 1 base and J gave up 0 bases; unmatched junction bases: 5. Per germline, CDR1 SGHTA and CDR2 FQGNSA. Here the CDR3 DNA reads TGTGCCAGCAGCTTAGATTCGCGGGGGGTCTCCTACGAGCAGTACTTC. It yields the protein CASSLDSRGVSYEQYF.

V usage is TRBV4-1 and J usage is TRBJ2-4, with TRBD1 identical over 9 bases. The ends lost 3 bases at V and 8 bases at J; junction bases unmatched: 2. Germline V gene data show CDR1 as MGHRA and CDR2 as YSYEKL. This CDR3 has 13 amino acids. CDR3 bases: TGCGCCAGCAGCCAGGGACAGGGAGACATTCAGTACTTC. This encodes CASSQGQGDIQYF.

The CDR3 is CASSDLQGNQPQHF. DNA of the CDR3: TGTGCCAGTAGTGATCTTCAAGGCAATCAGCCCCAGCATTTT. V and J are TRBV19 and TRBJ1-5; D call uncertain. The CDR3 length is 14 residues. Germline V gene sequence: CDR1 LNHDA, CDR2 SQIVND (reference sequence). Between the trimmed V and J ends, which lost 5 bases and 2 bases, there was a span of 10 bases.

The rearrangement joins TRBV30 to TRBJ1-1; D gene ambiguous. V was shortened by 2 bases and J by 0 bases, with 7 bases between the two germline ends. This CDR3 spans 13 amino acids. Germline V gene sequence: CDR1 GTSNPN, CDR2 SVGIG (reference sequence). CDR3 protein: CAWSRSMNTEAFF. The CDR3 coding sequence is TGTGCCTGGAGTCGTTCAATGAACACTGAAGCTTTCTTT.

This clone appeared a single time. V gene TRBV12-3 or TRBV12-4 combines with J gene TRBJ1-1; the D is unclear. V lost 6 bases to trimming and J lost 7 bases, with 12 bases between them. This CDR3 contains 12 residues. CDR3 residues: CASSLGPGEAFF. The CDR3 DNA is TGTGCCAGCAGCCTAGGGCCGGGTGAAGCTTTCTTT.

Concerning this clone itself: The same CDR3 can be traced to other DNA sequences in this sample. The chain recombines TRBV6-5 with TRBJ2-3, with D possibly called TRBD1 or TRBD2 (5 bases each). Trimming removed 8 bases from V and 0 bases from J, with 6 bases in between. In germline, CDR1 is MNHEY, CDR2 SVGAGI. The CDR3 sequence is 12 residues long. The CDR3 is CASRGSTDTQYF. The CDR3 DNA sequence: TGTGCCAGCCGGGGCAGCACAGATACGCAGTATTTT.

V gene TRBV10-3 combines with J gene TRBJ1-2; D unclear. Germline V gene sequence: CDR1 ENHRY, CDR2 SYGVKD. Trimming left V 0 bases short and J 7 bases short, with 9 bases between. The CDR3 length is 13 residues. The CDR3, as DNA: TGTGCCATCAGTGAGTCGATGGGTGGTGGCTACACCTTC. It codes for CAISESMGGGYTF.

The V gene is TRBV2, the J gene TRBJ1-2, with D unresolved. This CDR3 region has 14 residues. Trimming stripped 5 bases from V and 6 bases from J, with 16 bases between. CDR1 is SNHLY, CDR2 FYNNEI, per germline. As DNA, the CDR3 is TGTGCCAGCAGTTTCCGCCCCACCCTTAATGGCTACACCTTC. It encodes CASSFRPTLNGYTF.

The chain uses TRBV30 and TRBJ1-2; D is unclear. The V end lost 4 bases, the J end lost 8 bases, and 23 bases lay between the germline ends. Looked up from germline, CDR1 is GTSNPN and CDR2 is SVGIG (reference sequence). This CDR3 is built from 15 residues. In DNA form, the CDR3 reads TGTGCCTGGACCCGTTCAGCTGGAGAAACTGGGGGCTACACCTTC. Its protein product is CAWTRSAGETGGYTF.

This clone was counted only a few times. This chain links TRBV10-2 with TRBJ2-7, with D perhaps TRBD1 (5 bases). Germline-derived CDR1 and CDR2 are WSHSY and SAAADI. The V end lost 4 bases, the J end lost 4 bases, and 14 bases lay between the germline ends. The CDR3 runs 14 residues. The CDR3 DNA sequence: TGCGCCAGCAGTGCGACAGCAATGACTTACGAGCAGTACTTC. Encoded protein: CASSATAMTYEQYF.

The rearrangement uses TRBV24-1 and TRBJ2-7; 9 bases align to TRBD1. Germline V gene data show CDR1 as KGHDR and CDR2 as SFDVKD. The CDR3 length is 15 residues. J lost 2 bases, V lost 4 bases, and 5 bases had no gene match. The CDR3 DNA is TGTGCCACCAGTGACGGGACAGGGAGTCCCTACGAGCAGTACTTC. Its translation: CATSDGTGSPYEQYF.

The rearrangement joins TRBV4-2 to TRBJ2-1, with D tentatively TRBD1 or TRBD2 (6 bases each). The germline V and J ends were trimmed by 4 bases and 9 bases, with 19 bases remaining between them. CDR3 length: 15 residues. Per the germline V gene, CDR1 is LGHNA and CDR2 is YNFKEQ. The CDR3 here is CASSPATGAGIEQFF. CDR3 in DNA: TGTGCCAGCAGCCCGGCCACGGGGGCTGGAATTGAGCAGTTCTTC.

This clone was seen a handful of times. The rearrangement links TRBV6-2 or TRBV6-3 to TRBJ1-1; 9 bases match TRBD1. This CDR3 region has 15 residues. The V and J ends lost 5 bases and 4 bases, in that order; junction bases with no gene match: 8. Germline V gene data show CDR1 as MNHEY and CDR2 as SVGEGT. CDR3 protein: CASSANRGRSTEAFF. The CDR3 DNA reads TGTGCCAGCAGTGCCAACAGGGGGCGGAGCACTGAAGCTTTCTTT.

J is TRBJ1-4 and V is TRBV7-2; 10 nucleotides agree with TRBD1. J was trimmed by 8 bases and V by 5 bases; bases with no gene match: 8. The CDR3 loop spans 15 amino acids. Germline V gives CDR1 SGHTA, CDR2 FQGNSA. CDR3 DNA sequence: TGTGCCAGCAGCATGGCGGGGACAGGGGCCGAAAAACTGTTTTTT. This codes for CASSMAGTGAEKLFF.

CDR3 coding DNA: TGTGCCAGCAGCACTGGCAGGGCGAACACTGAAGCTTTCTTT. Translation gives CASSTGRANTEAFF. The chain recombines TRBV5-5 with TRBJ1-1, with D possibly matching TRBD1 (5 bases). Trimming stripped 4 bases from V and 1 base from J, with 11 bases between. There are 14 residues in the CDR3. CDR1 and CDR2 from the germline V gene are SGHKS and YYEKEE (reference sequence).

The V gene is TRBV19, the J gene TRBJ1-4; no clear D. The CDR3 extends over 13 amino acids. Germline values: CDR1 LNHDA, CDR2 SQIVND (reference sequence). V lost 5 bases to trimming and J lost 4 bases, with 8 bases between them. The CDR3 loop is CASSLQNNEKLFF. The CDR3 coding sequence is TGTGCCAGTAGTCTACAGAATAATGAAAAACTGTTTTTT.